This is a list of T cell receptor beta chains from one sample in a study of OX40 agonist ivuxolimab in advanced cancers. This table comes from immunoSEQ multiplex PCR, and its TCRdb copy is limited to in-frame clones, with some not included. The data contain 130,000 or so clones, about 94% of them singletons. The sample consisted of CD4+ or CD8+ T cells sorted from blood, taken in a trial of the OX40 agonist ivuxolimab. These receptors all come from an adult with an advanced solid tumor such as melanoma, head and neck, liver or kidney cancer. CDR3s include the opening cysteine and the closing phenylalanine or tryptophan. D genes are given only for firm matches. Clone size appears in some rows only: once, few, many, or a class for an expanded clone.

d_call clone_size j_call v_call cdr3_nt cdr3_aa
. . TRBJ1-2 TRBV2 TGTGCCAGCAGCGACATTGGGGCTGGAGGCTACACCTTC CASSDIGAGGYTF
. . TRBJ1-3 TRBV5-6 TGTGCCAGCAGCTTCAGGGCTGGCTCTGGAAACACCATATATTTT CASSFRAGSGNTIYF
TRBD1 . TRBJ1-1 TRBV27 TGTGCCAGCAGTCCTAATGACAGGGCCCTGGCTGAAGCTTTCTTT CASSPNDRALAEAFF
. . TRBJ2-2 TRBV7-6 TGTGCCAGCAGCTCCTTCTCCGGGGAGCTGTTTTTT CASSSFSGELFF
. . TRBJ1-5 TRBV19 TGTGCCAGTAGTTTGGCATATAGCAATCAGCCCCAGCATTTT CASSLAYSNQPQHF
TRBD2 . TRBJ2-2 TRBV28 TGTGCCAGCACCTTAGGGCCTAGCGGCTACACCGGGGAGCTGTTTTTT CASTLGPSGYTGELFF
. . TRBJ1-5 TRBV18 TGTGCCAGCTCACCCCAAAATAGCAATCAGCCCCAGCATTTT CASSPQNSNQPQHF
TRBD1 . TRBJ1-6 TRBV27 TGTGCCAGCAGTTTATCGGGCAGGGGGCTCACACCCCTCCACTTT CASSLSGRGLTPLHF
. . TRBJ2-2 TRBV4-3 TGCGCCAGCAGCCAAGTTATGGACTGGCGGACCGGGGAGCTGTTTTTT CASSQVMDWRTGELFF
. . TRBJ2-3 TRBV11-2 TGTGCCAGCAGCCTTAGGGGGGGGGAGACAGATACGCAGTATTTT CASSLRGGETDTQYF
. . TRBJ1-3 TRBV18 TGTGCCAGCTCACCACTGGATCGACCCACTGGAAACACCATATATTTT CASSPLDRPTGNTIYF
TRBD1 . TRBJ2-1 TRBV7-2 TGTGCCAGCACAGGGGGACAGACCTACAATGAGCAGTTCTTC CASTGGQTYNEQFF
TRBD1 . TRBJ1-5 TRBV28 TGTGCCAGCAGATATGACAGGGTCAATCAGCCCCAGCATTTT CASRYDRVNQPQHF
. . TRBJ2-7 TRBV28 TGTGCCGTCGAGGGGTCCACCTACGAGCAGTACTTC CAVEGSTYEQYF
. . TRBJ2-7 TRBV28 TGTGCCAGCACCTCAGGCCTCTACGAGCAGTACTTC CASTSGLYEQYF
TRBD1 . TRBJ1-6 TRBV6-1 TGTGCCAGCAGGCCTACAGGGGAAGGGTCACCCCTCCACTTT CASRPTGEGSPLHF
. . TRBJ2-3 TRBV6-5 TGTGCCAGCAGTTATTCTAAGGGCACAGATACGCAGTATTTT CASSYSKGTDTQYF
. . TRBJ1-2 TRBV27 TGTGCCAGCAGTTTTTCAGACAGGAGGAACTATGGCTACACCTTC CASSFSDRRNYGYTF
. . TRBJ1-2 TRBV5-6 TGTGCCAGCAGCTTCGCCAGGGGAGAGGGCTACACCTTC CASSFARGEGYTF
TRBD1 few TRBJ1-6 TRBV5-6 TGTGCCAGCAGCCCGACAGGGAGGTCATCACCCCTCCACTTT CASSPTGRSSPLHF
. . TRBJ2-7 TRBV7-6 TGTGCCAGCAGCGATCGAGGAGTAGCCTCCTACGAGCAGTACTTC CASSDRGVASYEQYF
TRBD1 . TRBJ2-5 TRBV5-1 TGCGCCAGCAGCTTGGGCGGACAGGTGAGCCAAGAGACCCAGTACTTC CASSLGGQVSQETQYF
TRBD1 . TRBJ1-2 TRBV19 TGTGCCAGTAGTATCCGCGTCCGGGGACAGGGTTTGGGGGACTATGGCTACACCTTC CASSIRVRGQGLGDYGYTF
TRBD2 . TRBJ2-1 TRBV19 TGTGCCAGTAGTGCGCTTGGGAGGGGCGAGCAGTTCTTC CASSALGRGEQFF
. . TRBJ2-1 TRBV7-3 TGTGCCAGCAGCTTAGACGGACAGATTTTGTCCTACAATGAGCAGTTCTTC CASSLDGQILSYNEQFF
. . TRBJ2-7 TRBV27 TGTGCCAGCGCCCAGAAGGACACATTCTCCTACGAGCAGTACTTC CASAQKDTFSYEQYF
TRBD1 . TRBJ1-5 TRBV6-1 TGTGCCAGCAGCCTCCGGGACAGGTCCAATCAGCCCCAGCATTTT CASSLRDRSNQPQHF
. . TRBJ2-7 TRBV28 TGTGCCAGCAACCTAAGCGGACGTAACTCCTACGAGCAGTACTTC CASNLSGRNSYEQYF
. once TRBJ2-5 TRBV7-2 TGTGCCAGCAGCTCCTACATGGAAGAGACCCAGTACTTC CASSSYMEETQYF
. . TRBJ2-5 TRBV28 TGTGCCAGCAGAACAGGGCGGGGGCTTGGGGAGACCCAGTACTTC CASRTGRGLGETQYF
TRBD1 . TRBJ2-7 TRBV6-5 TGTGCCAGCAAACTGACAGGGACCTACGAGCAGTACTTC CASKLTGTYEQYF
. . TRBJ2-7 TRBV18 TGTGCCAGCTCACCACCTGGGTCCTACGAGCAGTACTTC CASSPPGSYEQYF
. . TRBJ1-5 TRBV7-2 TGTGCCAGCAGCTTAGGGGTGGCAGTCAATCAGCCCCAGCATTTT CASSLGVAVNQPQHF
. . TRBJ2-4 TRBV18 TGTGCCAGCTCCCCTATCGATTTAGCCAAAAACATTCAGTACTTC CASSPIDLAKNIQYF
. . TRBJ2-5 TRBV28 TGTGCCAGCAGTTTATTGGGCGGGACCCAGTACTTC CASSLLGGTQYF
. . TRBJ1-1 TRBV18 TGTGCCAGCTCGCCAGGGGCCCAAGGCACTGAAGCTTTCTTT CASSPGAQGTEAFF
. . TRBJ2-5 TRBV5-6 TGTGCCAGCAGCTTGGCAGGGTTGGAAGAGACCCAGTACTTC CASSLAGLEETQYF
. . TRBJ1-1 TRBV28 TGTGCCAGCAGCCCCAACGGGGGCGGTGAAGCTTTCTTT CASSPNGGGEAFF
. . TRBJ2-6 TRBV19 TGTGCCAGTAGTATGTTTCGGGGTTCCCCTATGGGAGGGGCCAACGTCCTGACTTTC CASSMFRGSPMGGANVLTF
. . TRBJ2-2 TRBV18 TGTGCCAGCTCACGCCAGGGCAACACCGGGGAGCTGTTTTTT CASSRQGNTGELFF
. . TRBJ1-1 TRBV29-1 TGCAGCGCGACAGTTCCCAAAATGAACACTGAAGCTTTCTTT CSATVPKMNTEAFF
. . TRBJ2-5 TRBV13 TGTGCCAGCAGCAATACTAGGGAGACCCAGTACTTC CASSNTRETQYF
TRBD1 once TRBJ1-1 TRBV19 TGTGCCAGTAGTATAAAGGGGGCGGGGAACACTGAAGCTTTCTTT CASSIKGAGNTEAFF
. . TRBJ2-3 TRBV2 TGTGCCAGCAGTGAGTTGGTACCGCTACACACAGATACGCAGTATTTT CASSELVPLHTDTQYF
. . TRBJ1-3 TRBV28 TGTGCCAGCAGTTTGGGGCAGATTGGAAACACCATATATTTT CASSLGQIGNTIYF
. . TRBJ2-7 TRBV7-3 TGTGCCAGCAGCCCTCGGACAGCTTCCTACGAGCAGTACTTC CASSPRTASYEQYF
. . TRBJ2-1 TRBV6-6 TGTGCCAGCAGCTACAGGGACTCCTACAATGAGCAGTTCTTC CASSYRDSYNEQFF
TRBD2 . TRBJ2-2 TRBV19 TGTGCCAGCAAACTAGCGGGGATGACCGGGGAGCTGTTTTTT CASKLAGMTGELFF
. . TRBJ2-7 TRBV19 TGTGCCAGTAGGAAATGGGGGGAACTTACCTACGAGCAGTACTTC CASRKWGELTYEQYF
. . TRBJ1-4 TRBV28 TGTGCCAGCAGTCCCCCCGCCCCGGGAACTAATGAAAAACTGTTTTTT CASSPPAPGTNEKLFF
TRBD2 . TRBJ2-1 TRBV9 TGTGCCAGCAGCCTAACTAGCGGGAGGTACAATGAGCAGTTCTTC CASSLTSGRYNEQFF
. . TRBJ1-5 TRBV7-3 TGTGCCAGCAGCTTAAGTCCTGGAGAACCCCAGCATTTT CASSLSPGEPQHF
TRBD2 . TRBJ2-2 TRBV5-4 TGTGCCAGCAGCCAGACTAGCGGGAGGGCCGCCGGGGAGCTGTTTTTT CASSQTSGRAAGELFF